Reported below is one T cell receptor (beta chain). Its cognate antigen is unknown. The source of the sample is a study of blood T cells in healthy people across ages. Study-level background: Using template switching, researchers captured about one barcoded beta molecule for each two T cells.

Extractions gave at least 5.5 micrograms of total RNA per sample. Using a J-beta primer mix together with a sample-barcoded 5' primer, a second PCR was run for about 6 to 11 cycles. Each cDNA molecule received a tag from a template-switch adaptor that had 12 random nucleotides. MiXCR, run by TCRdb on the 5' RACE reads, gives a single entry per CDR3 protein. Of 550,000 to 700,000 distinct CDR3 sequences listed, 27% were seen once; the top ten hold approximately 17%. The CDR3 is 18 residues long. V was pared by 2 bases and J by 1 base, with 9 bases of the junction left unmatched. The germline V gene has CDR1 SGDLS and CDR2 YYNGEE. Points from the study as a whole: Age advanced and TCR beta diversity per million T cells fell, roughly linearly.

Specimen: blood. The V call is TRBV9, the J call TRBJ2-6; 7 nucleotides agree with TRBD1. This TCR derives from a woman in her 70s in good health. CDR3 residues: CASSVVGQAPSGANVLTF. CDR3 bases: TGTGCCAGCAGCGTGGTCGGACAGGCGCCTTCTGGGGCCAACGTCCTGACTTTC.